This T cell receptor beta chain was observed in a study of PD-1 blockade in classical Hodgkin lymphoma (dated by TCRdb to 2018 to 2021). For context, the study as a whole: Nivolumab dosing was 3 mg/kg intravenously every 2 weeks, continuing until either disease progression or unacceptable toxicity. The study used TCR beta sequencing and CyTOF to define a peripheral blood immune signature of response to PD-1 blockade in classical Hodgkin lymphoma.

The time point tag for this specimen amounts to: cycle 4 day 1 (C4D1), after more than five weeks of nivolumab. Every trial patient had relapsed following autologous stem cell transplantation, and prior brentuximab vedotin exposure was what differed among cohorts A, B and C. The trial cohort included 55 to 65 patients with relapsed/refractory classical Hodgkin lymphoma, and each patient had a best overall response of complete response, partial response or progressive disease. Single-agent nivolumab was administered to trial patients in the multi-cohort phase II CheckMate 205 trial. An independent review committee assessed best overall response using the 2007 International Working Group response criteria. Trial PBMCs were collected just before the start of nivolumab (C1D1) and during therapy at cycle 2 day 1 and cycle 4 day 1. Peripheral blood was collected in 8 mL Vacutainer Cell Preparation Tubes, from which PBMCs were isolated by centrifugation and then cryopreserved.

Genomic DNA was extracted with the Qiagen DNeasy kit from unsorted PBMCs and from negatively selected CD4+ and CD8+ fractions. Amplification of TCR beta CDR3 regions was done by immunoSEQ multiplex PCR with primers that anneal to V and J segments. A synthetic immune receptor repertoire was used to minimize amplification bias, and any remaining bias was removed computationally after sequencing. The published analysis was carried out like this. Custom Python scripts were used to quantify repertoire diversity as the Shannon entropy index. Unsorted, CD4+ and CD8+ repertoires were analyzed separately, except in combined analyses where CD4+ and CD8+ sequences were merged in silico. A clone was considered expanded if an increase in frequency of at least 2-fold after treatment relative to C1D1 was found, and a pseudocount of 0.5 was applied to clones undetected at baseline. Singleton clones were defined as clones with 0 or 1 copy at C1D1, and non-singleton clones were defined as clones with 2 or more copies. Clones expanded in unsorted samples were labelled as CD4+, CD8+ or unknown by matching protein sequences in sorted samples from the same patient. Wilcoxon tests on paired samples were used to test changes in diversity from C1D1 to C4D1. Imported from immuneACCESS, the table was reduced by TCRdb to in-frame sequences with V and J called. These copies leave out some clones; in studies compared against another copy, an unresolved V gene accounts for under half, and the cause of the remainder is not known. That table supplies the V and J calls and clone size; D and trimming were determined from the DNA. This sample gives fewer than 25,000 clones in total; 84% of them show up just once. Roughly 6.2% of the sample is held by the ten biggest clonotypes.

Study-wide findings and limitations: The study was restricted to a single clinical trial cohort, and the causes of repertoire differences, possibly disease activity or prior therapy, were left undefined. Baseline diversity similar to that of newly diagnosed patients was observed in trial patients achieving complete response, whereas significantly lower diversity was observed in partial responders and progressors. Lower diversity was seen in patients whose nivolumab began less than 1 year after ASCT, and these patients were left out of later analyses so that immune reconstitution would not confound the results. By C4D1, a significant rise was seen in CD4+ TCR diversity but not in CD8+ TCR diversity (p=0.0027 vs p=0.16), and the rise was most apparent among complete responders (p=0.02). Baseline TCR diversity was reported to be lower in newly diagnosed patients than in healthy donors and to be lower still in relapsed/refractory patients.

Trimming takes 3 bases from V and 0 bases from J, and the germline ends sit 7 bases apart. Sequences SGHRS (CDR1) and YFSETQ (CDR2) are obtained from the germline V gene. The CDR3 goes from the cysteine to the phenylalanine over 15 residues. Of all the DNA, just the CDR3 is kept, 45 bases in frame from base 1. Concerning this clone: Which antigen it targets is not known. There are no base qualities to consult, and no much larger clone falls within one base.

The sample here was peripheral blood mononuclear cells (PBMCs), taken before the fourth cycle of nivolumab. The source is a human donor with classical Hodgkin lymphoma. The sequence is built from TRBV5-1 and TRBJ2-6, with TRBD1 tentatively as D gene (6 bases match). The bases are TGCGCCAGCAGCTCACAGGGCTCTGGGGCCAACGTCCTGACTTTC. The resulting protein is CASSSQGSGANVLTF.